The present entry profiles one T cell receptor (beta chain) with its context. Its matching antigen is unknown. The sample originates from a study of siplizumab effects on memory and regulatory T cells. The study's findings and limits: The alloresponse seemed to draw substantially on naive T cells, which appeared more diverse than memory cells.

TCRdb keeps only in-frame clones here, not all; method: immunoSEQ multiplex PCR. The profile shows just over 60,000 clones, 65% to 80% of them singletons. Using a few donor pairs, the authors sequenced unstimulated naive, memory, effector memory and TEMRA subsets. Germline V gene lookup returns CDR1 SEHNR and CDR2 FQNEAQ (reference sequence). Losses at the gene ends were 2 bases for V and 7 bases for J; bases not matched to a gene: 14. This CDR3 is 16 amino acids long. Sequenced input: memory CD4+ T cells sorted from blood. The receptor was isolated from a human donor in good health. V and J are TRBV7-9 and TRBJ2-7, with 7 bases fitting TRBD2. The CDR3 coding sequence is TGTGCCAGCAGCTTACACCGGGGGGTACTCCCCGCGGAGCAGTACTTC. Protein: CASSLHRGVLPAEQYF.